The clone carrying this T cell receptor (beta chain) showed up many times. The antigen is not known. The data stem from a study of metastatic and nonmetastatic thyroid tumors. Study details: Repertoires were compared across blood and tumor or nodule tissue from malignant and benign thyroid patients. Regarding the study as a whole: For both blood and tumor, malignant thyroid tumors reportedly showed significantly higher TCR beta diversity than benign nodules did.

The CDR3 covers 13 residues. The germline V and J ends were trimmed by 6 bases and 1 base, with 9 bases remaining between them. Germline V gene lookup returns CDR1 KGHSH and CDR2 LQKENI. All patients were treatment-naive before thyroid surgery. As originally analysed: Researchers built a distant-metastasis classifier for papillary thyroid cancer that drew on CDR3 differences across clinicopathological groups. TCRdb reanalyzed the PCR reads with MiXCR. The V and J calls here are based on TCRdb, not the publication. The sample yields around 22,000 clones, 9.5% to 12% seen once. This chain uses TRBV18 with TRBJ1-1, with unresolved D. The clonotype comes from a female donor with papillary thyroid cancer or a benign thyroid nodule (not recorded which). Some clones in this sample may be carry-over from other donors' samples. The sequencing sample was made of blood. Written as DNA, the CDR3 is TGTGCCAGCTCCACGGCGGAGAACACTGAAGCTTTCTTT. It specifies CASSTAENTEAFF.